Listed here are 30 T cell receptor beta chains from one sample, sequenced in a study of blood T cells in healthy people across ages. With a J-beta primer mix and a sample-barcoded 5' primer, a second PCR ran 7 to 11 cycles. In TCRdb, the 5' RACE reads were re-called with MiXCR into one record per CDR3 protein. Seen here are approximately 810,000 distinct CDR3 sequences, under 40% observed once, and the top ten hold under 15%. The sequenced sample was blood. These receptors were taken from a man younger than 30 in good health.

This chain links TRBV4-3 with TRBJ2-6; D is uncertain. The CDR3 has 16 amino acids. Trimming stripped 0 bases from V and 0 bases from J, with 6 bases between. Germline loops: CDR1 LGHNA, CDR2 YSLEER. The CDR3 nucleotides read TGCGCCAGCAGCCAAGATTTGGGCTCTGGGGCCAACGTCCTGACTTTC. It translates to CASSQDLGSGANVLTF.

This chain joins TRBV12-3 or TRBV12-4 and TRBJ2-1; TRBD1 aligns across 8 bases. The CDR3 extends over 14 amino acids. The trim removed 5 bases at V and 11 bases at J, leaving 11 bases unmatched. The CDR3 DNA reads TGTGCCAGCAGTGCCCCAGGGGGCGCATCCCAGCAGTTCTTC. It translates to CASSAPGGASQQFF.

This clonotype occurred a few times. CDR3 residues: CSAPRGGTYEQYF. Written as DNA, the CDR3 is TGCAGTGCCCCCCGGGGCGGAACCTACGAGCAGTACTTC. The chain joins TRBV20-1 to TRBJ2-7; either TRBD1 or TRBD2 may supply D (5 bases each). The CDR3 runs 13 residues. Germline CDR1 is DFQATT and CDR2 is SNEGSKA (reference sequence). V was cut by 6 bases and J by 2 bases, with 14 bases left in between.

V is TRBV7-9 and J is TRBJ2-4; D ambiguous. CDR3 size: 16 residues. Germline CDR1 and CDR2: SEHNR and FQNEAQ (reference sequence). Trimming left V 1 base short and J 4 bases short, with 14 bases between. The chain's CDR3 is CASSLVLRDIKNIQYF. CDR3 in DNA: TGTGCCAGCAGCTTAGTCCTCCGTGACATTAAAAACATTCAGTACTTC.

This clonotype came up a few times. The rearrangement joins TRBV6-2 or TRBV6-3 to TRBJ2-5; TRBD1 matches 7 bases. TRBJ2-7 explains the end of the DNA better; the J call may be wrong. Germline V CDR1 and CDR2: MNHEY, SVGEGT. The CDR3 covers 15 residues. CDR3 loop: CASRQTRTGHYEQYF. The CDR3 DNA sequence: TGTGCCAGCAGGCAAACTAGGACAGGCCACTACGAGCAGTACTTC.

This chain connects TRBV10-3 to TRBJ1-1; a weak D match, TRBD1 (5 bases). The CDR3 spans 19 residues. Trimming shortened V by 2 bases and J by 5 bases, and 27 bases separated the two germline ends. Germline V gives CDR1 ENHRY, CDR2 SYGVKD. CDR3 in DNA: TGTGCCATCAGTGAGATCCTTATGAGGGAGACAGCCGGAAGAACTGAAGCTTTCTTT. Translated: CAISEILMRETAGRTEAFF.

This clonotype was counted a few times. The V call is TRBV6-2 or TRBV6-3, the J call TRBJ2-7, with D possibly TRBD1 on 6 matching bases. Germline V gives CDR1 MNHEY, CDR2 SVGEGT. V was clipped by 6 bases and J by 5 bases, with 14 bases between them. CDR3 length equals 13 residues. The CDR3 nucleotides read TGTGCCAGCAGAAGCCCTGCAGGGGACGAGCAGTACTTC. Protein product: CASRSPAGDEQYF.

This clonotype turned up a few times. This chain connects TRBV6-6 to TRBJ1-5; D is possibly TRBD1 (5 bases). This CDR3 comprises 15 residues. CDR1 is MNHNY and CDR2 is SVGAGI in the germline V gene (reference sequence). Trimming stripped 4 bases from V and 5 bases from J, with 15 bases between. The CDR3 protein is CASSSPGPEDQPQHF. The CDR3 coding sequence is TGTGCCAGCAGTTCCCCGGGGCCAGAGGATCAGCCCCAGCATTTT.

This clonotype appeared many times. The V gene is TRBV7-9, the J gene TRBJ2-1; the D is unclear. V lost 1 base and J 9 bases, leaving 10 bases between the germline ends. Per the germline V gene, CDR1 is SEHNR and CDR2 is FQNEAQ (reference sequence). This CDR3 spans 13 amino acids. The CDR3 is CASSLERVSEQFF. As DNA, the CDR3 is TGTGCCAGCAGCTTAGAACGCGTTTCTGAGCAGTTCTTC. Together with reference TRBV7-9 and TRBJ2-1, the CDR3 gives the full variable domain: DTGVSQNPRHKITKRGQNVTFRCDPISEHNRLYWYRQTLGQGPEFLTYFQNEAQLEKSRLLSDRFSAERPKGSFSTLEIQRTEQGDSAMYLCASSLERVSEQFFGPGTRLTVL.

CDR3 DNA: TGTGCCAGCAGCTTAGGGGACAGGGACTTGATCATTCAGTACTTC. Its translation is CASSLGDRDLIIQYF. J is TRBJ2-4 and V is TRBV7-2; TRBD1 aligns across 9 bases. Trimming cost V 1 base and J 9 bases; bases outside gene matches: 7. CDR1 and CDR2 (germline): SGHTA, FQGNSA. The CDR3 consists of 15 residues.

The rearrangement joins TRBV20-1 to TRBJ1-4, with TRBD1 identical over 9 bases. The CDR3 runs 15 residues. Germline V gives CDR1 DFQATT, CDR2 SNEGSKA (reference sequence). J was trimmed by 7 bases and V by 3 bases; bases with no gene match: 9. The DNA for the CDR3 is TGCAGTGCTAGTGAGGGGGGACAGGGAGGTGAAAAACTGTTTTTT. Amino acid sequence: CSASEGGQGGEKLFF.

A word on this clonotype: Since a much larger clone is just one base distant, this may be a read error. The chain joins TRBV20-1 to TRBJ1-2, with 8 bases that match TRBD1. Germline V lookup: CDR1 DFQATT, CDR2 SNEGSKA (reference sequence). The J segment lost 2 bases and the V segment lost 1 base, leaving 9 bases of the junction unmatched. This CDR3 region has 16 residues. The CDR3 nucleotides read TGCAGTGCTAGAGTCGCTGACAGGGGAGGGAACTATGGCTACACCTTC. Residues: CSARVADRGGNYGYTF.

The table lists this clonotype with a few counts. V usage is TRBV6-5 and J usage is TRBJ2-5; D gene ambiguous. The end of the DNA aligns better with TRBJ2-7, so the J call may be wrong. The CDR3 totals 13 residues. The germline CDR1 and CDR2 sequences are MNHEY and SVGAGI. The CDR3 DNA reads as TGTGCCAGCAGGCTACAGATTACCTACGAGCAGTACTTC. Protein: CASRLQITYEQYF.

The V gene is TRBV2, the J gene TRBJ2-1, with D tentatively TRBD2 (6 bases). The germline V and J ends were trimmed by 6 bases and 3 bases, with 18 bases remaining between them. Germline values: CDR1 SNHLY, CDR2 FYNNEI. The CDR3 covers 16 residues. CDR3 DNA: TGTGCCAGCAGCCCCCCCGGGAGCTCCCACTACAATGAGCAGTTCTTC. Encoded protein: CASSPPGSSHYNEQFF.

This clonotype was seen ten or more times. The chain carries TRBV18 and TRBJ2-5, with D hard to call. Trimming took off 1 base at V and 1 base at J, with 10 bases between the two ends. The CDR3 totals 15 residues. The germline CDR1 and CDR2 sequences are KGHSH and LQKENI. The CDR3 region is CASSPLGVGQETQYF. The CDR3 DNA follows: TGTGCCAGCTCACCACTAGGAGTGGGCCAAGAGACCCAGTACTTC.

This clonotype was detected only a few times. The rearrangement uses TRBV25-1 and TRBJ2-5, with 7 bases identical to TRBD1. This CDR3 comprises 15 residues. The J segment lost 5 bases and the V segment lost 7 bases, leaving 13 bases of the junction unmatched. CDR1 is MGHDK and CDR2 is SYGVNS in the germline V gene. CDR3 in amino acids: CASTRQGGFVETQYF. In DNA form, the CDR3 reads TGTGCCAGCACCCGACAGGGTGGTTTTGTGGAGACCCAGTACTTC.

The chain's CDR3 is CASGRGSTNEKLFF. The CDR3 DNA reads as TGTGCCAGCGGAAGGGGTTCAACTAATGAAAAACTGTTTTTT. The chain couples TRBV9 to TRBJ1-4; D is perhaps TRBD1 (5 bases). The CDR3 has 14 amino acids. Trimming removed 7 bases from V and 0 bases from J, with 10 bases in between. CDR1 is SGDLS and CDR2 is YYNGEE in the germline V gene.

Concerning this clonotype: An end of the junction differs from the germline gene, which may be a read error. The chain has TRBV7-2 and TRBJ2-3; D unresolved. Germline CDR1 SGHTA, CDR2 FQGNSA. The CDR3 runs to 14 residues. CDR3 protein: CASGLERDTDTQYF. The DNA of the CDR3 is TGTGCCAGCGGCTTGGAACGAGACACAGATACGCAGTATTTT.

Many counts were recorded for this clonotype. The chain uses TRBV7-2 and TRBJ2-1, with 12 positions matching TRBD2. Unmatched junction bases numbered 1, after V lost 0 bases and J lost 4 bases. This CDR3 has 16 residues. CDR1 is SGHTA and CDR2 is FQGNSA in the germline V gene. CDR3 loop: CASSLATSGGYNEQFF. The DNA for the CDR3 is TGTGCCAGCAGCTTAGCGACTAGCGGGGGATACAATGAGCAGTTCTTC.

This clonotype was observed once. A much larger clone is a single base away; this may be a read error. The V call is TRBV20-1, the J call TRBJ2-1; 8 bases match TRBD2. V was pared by 6 bases and J by 8 bases, with 12 bases of the junction left unmatched. CDR3 length equals 14 residues. Per the germline V gene, CDR1 is DFQATT and CDR2 is SNEGSKA (reference sequence). For the CDR3, the DNA is TGCAGTGCGAATACGCGGGGGGTGGTCGATGAGCAGTTCTTC. Translation: CSANTRGVVDEQFF.

This clonotype was recorded a few times. V is TRBV10-3 and J is TRBJ2-3; the match to TRBD2 covers 7 bases. This CDR3 contains 15 residues. The germline CDR1 and CDR2 sequences are ENHRY and SYGVKD. V lost 4 bases and J lost 4; bases outside the gene matches: 8. CDR3 nucleotides: TGTGCCATCAGTGGGGGGAGCGGGGCTGCAGATACGCAGTATTTT. Translated: CAISGGSGAADTQYF.

This clonotype was detected a few times. The CDR3 sequence: CASSVQGAKNTEAFF. The CDR3 nucleotides are TGTGCCAGCAGCGTACAGGGGGCCAAGAACACTGAAGCTTTCTTT. This sequence joins TRBV7-3 and TRBJ1-1; 9 bases map to TRBD1. J gave up 1 base and V 5 bases, and 5 bases lay outside the gene matches. This CDR3 has 15 residues. Germline V gene sequence: CDR1 SGHTA, CDR2 FQGTGA. Using reference TRBV7-3 and TRBJ1-1 for the parts outside the CDR3, the full variable domain is GAGVSQTPSNKVTEKGKYVELRCDPISGHTALYWYRQSLGQGPEFLIYFQGTGAADDSGLPNDRFFAVRPEGSVSTLKIQRTERGDSAVYLCASSVQGAKNTEAFFGQGTRLTVV.

This clonotype was counted a few times. The chain combines TRBV4-2 with TRBJ2-3; D is ambiguous. CDR3 length equals 14 residues. The germline CDR1 and CDR2 sequences are LGHNA and YNFKEQ. Trimming removed 1 base from V and 3 bases from J, with 8 bases in between. CDR3 nucleotide sequence: TGTGCCAGCAGCCAAGGGGCGGTGACAGATACGCAGTATTTT. Protein: CASSQGAVTDTQYF.

The J gene is TRBJ2-1, the V gene TRBV9; 8 bases line up with TRBD1. Germline CDR1 SGDLS, CDR2 YYNGEE. The CDR3 has 17 amino acids. The J segment lost 5 bases and the V segment lost 4 bases, leaving 14 bases of the junction unmatched. CDR3 sequence (DNA): TGTGCCAGCAGCTTCACCTCGGACAGGGTGGCCAACAATGAGCAGTTCTTC. This translates into CASSFTSDRVANNEQFF.

This clonotype came up many times. The chain uses TRBV6-1 and TRBJ2-3, with 9 bases that match TRBD1. The germline gives CDR1 MNHNS, CDR2 SASEGT. Trimming took 7 bases from V and 6 from J; bases not matched to a gene: 8. The length of the CDR3 is 14 residues. The CDR3 protein is CASNPTGGRDTQYF. DNA for the CDR3: TGTGCCAGCAACCCGACAGGGGGGCGGGATACGCAGTATTTT.

This chain joins TRBV19 and TRBJ1-4; 7 bases line up with TRBD1. Losses at the gene ends were 6 bases for V and 6 bases for J; bases not matched to a gene: 7. This CDR3 region has 14 residues. Germline CDR1 reads LNHDA; CDR2 reads SQIVND (reference sequence). The chain's CDR3 is CASRYGTVDEKLFF. Written as DNA, the CDR3 is TGTGCCAGTAGATACGGGACAGTTGATGAAAAACTGTTTTTT.

This clonotype was observed a few times. This chain joins TRBV20-1 and TRBJ1-5, with a tentative D call TRBD1 (5 bases). Trimming removed 4 bases at V and 0 bases at J, with 7 bases between. This CDR3 comprises 13 residues. The germline V gene encodes CDR1 DFQATT and CDR2 SNEGSKA (reference sequence). The CDR3 spells CSATGTSNQPQHF. The CDR3 bases are TGCAGTGCTACGGGGACTAGCAATCAGCCCCAGCATTTT.

This clonotype was counted between two and nine times. The chain recombines TRBV20-1 with TRBJ1-2, with D perhaps matching TRBD1 (5 bases). The CDR3 loop spans 11 amino acids. The ends were cut back, 4 bases at V and 8 bases at J, with 11 bases in the middle. In germline, CDR1 is DFQATT, CDR2 SNEGSKA (reference sequence). For the CDR3, the DNA is TGCAGTGCTACAAACAGGCTCGGCTACACCTTC. Encoded protein: CSATNRLGYTF.

V usage is TRBV5-6 and J usage is TRBJ1-4; 9 nucleotides match TRBD1. Germline loops: CDR1 SGHDT, CDR2 YYEEEE. This CDR3 region has 15 residues. Germline trimming cut 2 bases from V and 6 bases from J; bases unmatched to any gene: 5. The CDR3 reads CASSLTGGADEKLFF. The CDR3 region has the DNA TGTGCCAGCAGCTTAACAGGGGGCGCGGATGAAAAACTGTTTTTT.

This clonotype is labeled medium-sized. This chain connects TRBV12-3 or TRBV12-4 to TRBJ2-1; D not certain. V gave up 9 bases and J gave up 6 bases, with 18 bases separating them. The CDR3 extends over 14 amino acids. This chain's CDR3 is CASTHPSKGNEQFF. DNA of the CDR3: TGTGCCAGTACCCATCCCTCCAAGGGCAATGAGCAGTTCTTC.